The rows below give T cell receptor beta chains drawn from one sample of a study of T cell responses to AZD1222 COVID-19 vaccine. The data were produced by immunoSEQ multiplex PCR, yet TCRdb's version contains in-frame clones alone and is incomplete. The sample carries 50,000 to 70,000 clones, 86% recorded once. This specimen consisted of peripheral blood, obtained 28 days after the second AZD1222 dose. The origin of the receptors is an adult who received the AZD1222 COVID-19 vaccine. The CDR3 runs from the conserved cysteine through the conserved F or W. A D gene is named only where the DNA matches it firmly.

j_call: TRBJ2-1; cdr3_length: 16; d_call: TRBD2; v_call: TRBV28; cdr3_aa: CASSTPSGGFYNEQFF; cdr3_nt: TGTGCCAGCAGTACCCCTAGCGGGGGCTTCTACAATGAGCAGTTCTTC
j_call: TRBJ2-1; cdr3_length: 17; d_call: NA; v_call: TRBV7-3; cdr3_aa: CASSLTPSRGVYNEQFF; cdr3_nt: TGTGCCAGCAGCTTAACCCCCTCAAGGGGGGTATACAATGAGCAGTTCTTC
j_call: TRBJ2-7; cdr3_length: 13; d_call: NA; v_call: TRBV6-2/TRBV6-3; cdr3_aa: CASSYTDFYEQYF; cdr3_nt: TGTGCCAGCAGTTACACCGACTTCTACGAGCAGTACTTC
j_call: TRBJ2-1; cdr3_length: 12; d_call: NA; v_call: TRBV7-9; cdr3_aa: CAIPQWTLEQFF; cdr3_nt: TGTGCCATCCCCCAGTGGACGCTTGAGCAGTTCTTC
j_call: TRBJ1-1; cdr3_length: 8; d_call: NA; v_call: TRBV9; cdr3_aa: CAKVEAFF; cdr3_nt: TGTGCCAAAGTTGAAGCTTTCTTT
j_call: TRBJ1-6; cdr3_length: 16; d_call: TRBD1; v_call: TRBV18; cdr3_aa: CASSPQPGGYNSPLHF; cdr3_nt: TGTGCCAGCTCACCACAACCAGGGGGCTATAATTCACCCCTCCACTTT
j_call: TRBJ2-7; cdr3_length: 11; d_call: NA; v_call: TRBV2; cdr3_aa: CASSEAYEQYF; cdr3_nt: TGTGCCAGCAGTGAAGCCTACGAGCAGTACTTC
j_call: TRBJ2-3; cdr3_length: 16; d_call: NA; v_call: TRBV11-3; cdr3_aa: CASSLGRMGRTDTQYF; cdr3_nt: TGTGCCAGCAGCTTAGGAAGGATGGGCCGTACAGATACGCAGTATTTT
j_call: TRBJ2-5; cdr3_length: 12; d_call: NA; v_call: TRBV10-3; cdr3_aa: CAISEGEETQYF; cdr3_nt: TGTGCCATCAGTGAGGGGGAGGAGACCCAGTACTTC
j_call: TRBJ1-6; cdr3_length: 12; d_call: NA; v_call: TRBV9; cdr3_aa: CASSSRDTPLHF; cdr3_nt: TGTGCCAGCAGCTCCCGGGACACCCCCCTCCACTTT
j_call: TRBJ1-6; cdr3_length: 16; d_call: TRBD1; v_call: TRBV18; cdr3_aa: CASSPGTGGSNSPLHF; cdr3_nt: TGTGCCAGCTCACCAGGGACAGGGGGCAGCAATTCACCCCTCCACTTT
j_call: TRBJ2-2; cdr3_length: 16; d_call: NA; v_call: TRBV7-9; cdr3_aa: CASSYGGGIVTGELFF; cdr3_nt: TGTGCCAGCAGCTATGGAGGGGGCATTGTCACCGGGGAGCTGTTTTTT
j_call: TRBJ2-7; cdr3_length: 16; d_call: NA; v_call: TRBV4-3; cdr3_aa: CASSQDYRRQGLEVGF; cdr3_nt: TGCGCCAGCAGCCAAGATTATAGGAGACAGGGACTCGAGGTGGGCTTC
j_call: TRBJ1-3; cdr3_length: 16; d_call: NA; v_call: TRBV7-6; cdr3_aa: CASSLEGTGGGNTIYF; cdr3_nt: TGTGCCAGCAGCTTAGAGGGGACCGGCGGCGGAAACACCATATATTTT
j_call: TRBJ2-7; cdr3_length: 13; d_call: TRBD1; v_call: TRBV19; cdr3_aa: CASSAGQDYEQYF; cdr3_nt: TGTGCCAGTAGCGCCGGACAGGACTACGAGCAGTACTTC
j_call: TRBJ1-6; cdr3_length: 16; d_call: TRBD1; v_call: TRBV28; cdr3_aa: CASSSGQGPSNSPLHF; cdr3_nt: TGTGCCAGCAGTTCGGGACAGGGGCCCAGTAATTCACCCCTCCACTTT
j_call: TRBJ2-1; cdr3_length: 16; d_call: TRBD2; v_call: TRBV7-2; cdr3_aa: CASSVLAGGTYNEQFF; cdr3_nt: TGTGCCAGCAGCGTACTGGCGGGAGGGACCTACAATGAGCAGTTCTTC